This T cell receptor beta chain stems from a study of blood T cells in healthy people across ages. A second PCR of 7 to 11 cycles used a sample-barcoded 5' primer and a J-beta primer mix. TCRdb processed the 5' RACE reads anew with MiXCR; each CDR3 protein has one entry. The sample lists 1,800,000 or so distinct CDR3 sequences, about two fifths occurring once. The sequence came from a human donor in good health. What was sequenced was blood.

CDR3 protein: CASSVGSGAAYEQYF. CDR3 in DNA: TGTGCCAGCAGCGTAGGTAGCGGTGCCGCCTACGAGCAGTACTTC. J is TRBJ2-7 and V is TRBV9; tentative D call: TRBD2 (6 bases). The germline V and J ends were trimmed by 0 bases and 2 bases, with 12 bases remaining between them. Germline V gives CDR1 SGDLS, CDR2 YYNGEE. The CDR3 contains 15 residues. Looking up the rest from reference TRBV9 and TRBJ2-7 gives the full variable domain: DSGVTQTPKHLITATGQRVTLRCSPRSGDLSVYWYQQSLDQGLQFLIQYYNGEERAKGNILERFSAQQFPDLHSELNLSSLELGDSALYFCASSVGSGAAYEQYFGPGTRLTVT.